These 26 T cell receptor beta chains were sequenced from one sample in a study of T cell clones after liver transplantation (dated by TCRdb to about 2019). Preparation of the library involved the immunoSEQ multiplex PCR assay. TCRdb stores this immuneACCESS table with in-frame sequences only. Part of the clones is absent; in the studies checked, under half of the shortfall reflects unresolved V genes, and no reason is known for the rest. The sample table lists 55,000 or so clones, 70% to 80% of them with a count of one. Jointly, the top ten make up approximately 15% of the sample. Read against the paper, the sample's time point label means: pre-transplant. The sample was CD4+ T cells from blood, taken before liver transplant. The receptors come from a human donor who received a liver transplant.

The chain joins TRBV28 to TRBJ1-5; 7 bases are a match to TRBD1. Germline CDR1 reads MDHEN; CDR2 reads SYDVKM. This CDR3 has 15 amino acids. V gave up 6 bases and J gave up 4 bases; unmatched junction bases: 9. The CDR3 region is CASSPAKQGNQPQHF. DNA for the CDR3: TGTGCCAGCAGCCCCGCCAAACAGGGGAATCAGCCCCAGCATTTT. The variable domain in full, completed from reference TRBV28 and TRBJ1-5, reads DVKVTQSSRYLVKRTGEKVFLECVQDMDHENMFWYRQDPGLGLRLIYFSYDVKMKEKGDIPEGYSVSREKKERFSLILESASTNQTSMYLCASSPAKQGNQPQHFGDGTRLSIL.

This clone showed up just a few times. V is TRBV15 and J is TRBJ1-1, with D unclear. V lost 0 bases, J lost 1 base, and 6 bases lay in between. Per the germline V gene, CDR1 is LNHNV and CDR2 is YYDKDF (reference sequence). CDR3 length: 14 residues. The DNA of the CDR3 is TGTGCCACCAGCAGAGATCGGGGGAACACTGAAGCTTTCTTT. Translated, it gives CATSRDRGNTEAFF. Full variable domain (outside the CDR3, taken from reference TRBV15 and TRBJ1-1): DAMVIQNPRYQVTQFGKPVTLSCSQTLNHNVMYWYQQKSSQAPKLLFHYYDKDFNNEADTPDNFQSRRPNTSFCFLDIRSPGLGDTAMYLCATSRDRGNTEAFFGQGTRLTVV.

This clone has only a few counts. The chain recombines TRBV30 with TRBJ1-4; 11 nucleotides line up with TRBD1. V lost 1 base to trimming and J lost 7 bases; unmatched junction nucleotides: 8. The CDR3 has 16 amino acids. In germline, CDR1 is GTSNPN, CDR2 SVGIG (reference sequence). This CDR3 is CAWSAGWTGGGEKLFF. The CDR3, as DNA: TGTGCCTGGAGTGCTGGATGGACAGGGGGCGGTGAAAAACTGTTTTTT.

V and J are TRBV6-6 and TRBJ2-4; TRBD1 matches at 7 bases. The CDR3 has 15 residues. Germline loops: CDR1 MNHNY, CDR2 SVGAGI (reference sequence). Losses at the gene ends were 7 bases for V and 5 bases for J; bases not matched to a gene: 11. The CDR3 nucleotides are TGTGCCAGCAAAAGGGTCCGAGGACAGGAAAACATTCAGTACTTC. Translated: CASKRVRGQENIQYF.

This chain uses TRBV18 with TRBJ2-3; D not certain. The CDR3 covers 12 residues. Germline-derived CDR1 and CDR2 are KGHSH and LQKENI. Trimming shortened V by 6 bases and J by 4 bases, and 8 bases separated the two germline ends. The CDR3 DNA reads TGTGCCAGCTCCACCTACTCAGATACGCAGTATTTT. This sequence encodes CASSTYSDTQYF.

Note on this clone: At one end the junction does not follow the germline gene, possibly because of a read error. The chain links TRBV2 to TRBJ2-7, with 8 nucleotides matching TRBD1. The V gene's germline CDR1 is SNHLY and CDR2 FYNNEI. CDR3 length: 15 residues. Written as DNA, the CDR3 is TGTGCCAGCGGCCAGACGAGGACAGGGTTCCCTTCGGCCCGGTTC. Protein product: CASGQTRTGFPSARF.

V gene TRBV5-4 combines with J gene TRBJ2-3; 8 nucleotides agree with TRBD1. J lost 4 bases, V lost 5 bases, and 3 bases had no gene match. The CDR3 totals 13 residues. CDR1 is SGHNT, CDR2 YYREEE, per germline (reference sequence). The CDR3 loop reads CASRLQGADTQYF. CDR3 coding DNA: TGTGCCAGCAGACTACAGGGGGCAGATACGCAGTATTTT.

The J gene is TRBJ1-3, the V gene TRBV18; no clear D. Trimming cost V 3 bases and J 0 bases, with 9 bases left between them. The CDR3 contains 15 residues. In germline, CDR1 is KGHSH, CDR2 LQKENI. CDR3 in DNA: TGTGCCAGCTCACCCTTGGCAGGCTCTGGAAACACCATATATTTT. Translating it yields CASSPLAGSGNTIYF.

V usage is TRBV30 and J usage is TRBJ1-1, with 8 bases identical to TRBD1. Per germline, CDR1 GTSNPN and CDR2 SVGIG (reference sequence). This CDR3 has 11 residues. After removal of 7 bases from V and 5 bases from J, the junction contained 3 bases not matched to a gene. The CDR3, as DNA: TGTGCCTTACACAGGGGGACTGAAGCTTTCTTT. The encoded protein is CALHRGTEAFF.

The rearrangement uses TRBV7-2 and TRBJ2-3; D unresolved. CDR3 length: 13 amino acids. With 2 bases removed from V and 5 bases from J, the gap between germline ends came to 8 bases. Germline V gene data show CDR1 as SGHTA and CDR2 as FQGNSA. In nucleotides, the CDR3 is TGTGCCAGCAGCTTAAACCGAGGAGATACGCAGTATTTT. Its protein is CASSLNRGDTQYF.

This clone was detected once. The chain is built from TRBV4-2 and TRBJ1-2; D call uncertain. Looked up from germline, CDR1 is LGHNA and CDR2 is YNFKEQ. This CDR3 has 17 amino acids. V lost 0 bases and J 4 bases, leaving 18 bases between the germline ends. The CDR3 sequence: CASSQDYGEGLSYGYTF. CDR3 bases: TGTGCCAGCAGCCAAGATTACGGGGAGGGATTAAGCTATGGCTACACCTTC.

The CDR3 DNA is TGCGCCAGCAGCTTGGAAGGGACAGGGGGGACAGATACGCAGTATTTT. Residues: CASSLEGTGGTDTQYF. The chain is built from TRBV5-1 and TRBJ2-3; 11 bases agree with TRBD1. The CDR3 is 16 amino acids. The V segment lost 0 bases and the J segment 3 bases; nucleotides outside the gene matches: 3. Germline V gene data show CDR1 as SGHRS and CDR2 as YFSETQ.

The chain carries TRBV2 and TRBJ2-6, with D perhaps matching TRBD1 (6 bases). CDR1 and CDR2 (germline): SNHLY, FYNNEI. The CDR3 runs 14 residues. V was pared by 4 bases and J by 3 bases, with 7 bases between. For the CDR3, the DNA is TGTGCCAGCAGTGGGGACATTGGGGCCAACGTCCTGACTTTC. It encodes CASSGDIGANVLTF.

The chain carries TRBV2 and TRBJ1-5; 8 bases are a match to TRBD1. The trim removed 8 bases at V and 0 bases at J, leaving 6 bases unmatched. The length of the CDR3 is 15 residues. CDR1 is SNHLY and CDR2 is FYNNEI in the germline V gene. CDR3 region: CASSLGQVSNQPQHF. CDR3 coding DNA: TGTGCCAGCTCCTTGGGACAGGTTAGCAATCAGCCCCAGCATTTT.

The V and J genes are TRBV5-5 and TRBJ1-5; 7 nucleotides align to TRBD1. V was clipped by 2 bases and J by 1 base; unmatched bases: 0. The CDR3 is 14 amino acids. The germline V gene encodes CDR1 SGHKS and CDR2 YYEKEE (reference sequence). The CDR3 nucleotides read TGTGCCAGCAGCTTACAGGGGAGCAATCAGCCCCAGCATTTT. Its protein is CASSLQGSNQPQHF.

This clone occurred once. This sequence joins TRBV6-5 and TRBJ1-1; TRBD1 matches at 7 bases. CDR1 and CDR2 (germline): MNHEY, SVGAGI. CDR3 size: 15 residues. With 2 bases clipped from V and 7 bases from J, the junction kept 10 bases outside the gene matches. The CDR3 here is CASSYLETGRIEAFF. The CDR3 nucleotides read TGTGCCAGCAGTTACCTTGAGACAGGGCGCATTGAAGCTTTCTTT.

The chain couples TRBV5-4 to TRBJ1-1; 7 nucleotides match TRBD1. Germline V gene sequence: CDR1 SGHNT, CDR2 YYREEE (reference sequence). The V and J ends lost 3 bases and 3 bases, in that order; junction bases with no gene match: 8. The CDR3 spans 15 residues. Here the CDR3 reads CASSSPTGSYTEAFF. In DNA form, the CDR3 reads TGTGCCAGCAGCTCCCCGACAGGGAGTTACACTGAAGCTTTCTTT.

V and J are TRBV12-5 and TRBJ2-2; D ambiguous. The CDR3 contains 15 residues. Trimming pared 0 bases from V and 2 bases from J, leaving 7 bases between. Germline V CDR1 and CDR2: LGHNT, FRNRAP. This CDR3 is CASGLVTSNTGELFF. The CDR3 DNA is TGTGCTAGTGGTTTGGTAACGAGTAACACCGGGGAGCTGTTTTTT.

This clone was seen a few times. V is TRBV7-9 and J is TRBJ1-4; no firm D call. The V end lost 1 base, the J end lost 3 bases, and 9 bases lay between the germline ends. The CDR3 extends over 15 amino acids. Per germline, CDR1 SEHNR and CDR2 FQNEAQ (reference sequence). The CDR3 protein is CASSLDGSSNEKLFF. The CDR3 DNA reads TGTGCCAGCAGCTTAGACGGGTCATCTAATGAAAAACTGTTTTTT.

This sequence joins TRBV7-2 and TRBJ2-5, with TRBD2 matching over 10 bases. CDR1 is SGHTA, CDR2 FQGNSA, per germline. The ends lost 2 bases at V and 4 bases at J; junction bases unmatched: 10. This CDR3 region has 17 residues. CDR3 residues: CASSLTSGASGGETQYF. The CDR3 nucleotides read TGTGCCAGCAGCTTAACTAGCGGGGCCTCAGGAGGAGAGACCCAGTACTTC. Combining the CDR3 with reference TRBV7-2 and TRBJ2-5 gives the whole variable domain GAGVSQSPSNKVTEKGKDVELRCDPISGHTALYWYRQSLGQGLEFLIYFQGNSAPDKSGLPSDRFSAERTGGSVSTLTIQRTQQEDSAVYLCASSLTSGASGGETQYFGPGTRLLVL.

The chain combines TRBV11-1 with TRBJ2-1; possible D gene TRBD2, 7 bases. Trimming took 6 bases from V and 9 from J, leaving 12 bases between them. CDR3 length: 12 amino acids. Germline CDR1 reads SGHAT; CDR2 reads FQDESV (reference sequence). The CDR3 region is CASSRGAVEQFF. The CDR3 DNA follows: TGTGCCAGCAGTCGGGGGGCGGTTGAGCAGTTCTTC.

The rearrangement links TRBV5-1 to TRBJ1-5; 9 bases line up with TRBD1. The J segment lost 9 bases and the V segment lost 3 bases, leaving 4 bases of the junction unmatched. The CDR3 runs to 13 residues. Germline CDR1 and CDR2: SGHRS and YFSETQ. The CDR3 sequence: CASSWTGDRPQHF. In nucleotides, the CDR3 is TGCGCCAGCAGCTGGACAGGGGATCGGCCCCAGCATTTT.

This clone was counted a single time. The chain links TRBV14 to TRBJ1-1; 7 bases align to TRBD1. The germline CDR1 and CDR2 sequences are SGHDN and FVKESK. The trim removed 4 bases at V and 3 bases at J, leaving 14 bases unmatched. This CDR3 is built from 17 residues. The CDR3 DNA sequence: TGTGCCAGCAGCCCGATAAACAGGGGAATAAGGGACACTGAAGCTTTCTTT. This gives the protein CASSPINRGIRDTEAFF.

In nucleotides, the CDR3 is TGTGCCAGCAGCCCAACAGCCAACTATGGCTACACCTTC. It is translated as CASSPTANYGYTF. The J gene is TRBJ1-2, the V gene TRBV7-2; no firm D call. V was shortened by 5 bases and J by 2 bases, with 9 bases between the two germline ends. CDR3 length: 13 amino acids. Germline CDR1 and CDR2: SGHTA and FQGNSA.

J is TRBJ1-5 and V is TRBV28, with D possibly matching TRBD1 (5 bases). Germline values: CDR1 MDHEN, CDR2 SYDVKM. The V and J ends lost 7 bases and 1 base respectively, with 14 bases between them. This CDR3 spans 15 amino acids. The CDR3 bases are TGTGCCAGCACCAGGGCAGGCCCCAGCAATCAGCCCCAGCATTTT. Its translation is CASTRAGPSNQPQHF.

The chain couples TRBV11-3 to TRBJ2-1; TRBD2 might be the D (5 bases). Germline loops: CDR1 SGHNT, CDR2 YENEEA. The CDR3 spans 15 residues. Trimming cost V 1 base and J 9 bases, with 16 bases left between them. CDR3 nucleotide sequence: TGTGCCAGCAGCTTAGCCCGCGGGTCTACAAGTGAGCAGTTCTTC. Amino acids: CASSLARGSTSEQFF.